Presented here are 23 T cell receptor beta chains from one specimen sequenced in a study of blood T cells in healthy people across ages. Using a J-beta primer mix together with a sample-barcoded 5' primer, a second PCR was run for about 7 to 12 cycles. One entry per CDR3 protein, called by TCRdb with MiXCR from the 5' RACE reads. The data hold about 1 million distinct CDR3 sequences, with about 23% observed a single time. This sample also belongs to another study, concerning T cells of mothers and their children.

Sequencing used blood. The receptors here all came from a girl aged 2 to 9 in good health.

This clonotype occurred a few times. V and J are TRBV27 and TRBJ2-5; D unclear. Judging by the DNA end, TRBJ2-1 fits better; the J call may be wrong. Per germline, CDR1 MNHEY and CDR2 SMNVEV (reference sequence). This CDR3 region has 16 residues. DNA for the CDR3: TGTGCCAGCAGTCTAACGGGTTATAACCCCGAGAATGAGCAGTTCTTC. It specifies CASSLTGYNPENEQFF.

This chain links TRBV20-1 with TRBJ2-3; 9 nucleotides agree with TRBD2. The germline gives CDR1 DFQATT, CDR2 SNEGSKA (reference sequence). This CDR3 contains 16 residues. Trimming took 3 bases from V and 3 from J; bases not matched to a gene: 10. The CDR3 DNA follows: TGCAGTGCTAGGCGATCTTCGCGGGGGGGGACAGATACGCAGTATTTT. Translation gives CSARRSSRGGTDTQYF.

Remarks on this clonotype: A much bigger clone sits one base away, suggesting this may be a read error. In nucleotides, the CDR3 is TGTGCCAGCAAGACGGGTTCTAACGATGAGCAGTTCTTC. Its translation is CASKTGSNDEQFF. The rearrangement uses TRBV9 and TRBJ2-1; D gene unclear. The germline V gene encodes CDR1 SGDLS and CDR2 YYNGEE. Trimming left V 6 bases short and J 8 bases short, with 15 bases between. This CDR3 region has 13 residues.

The CDR3 is CASRAGGEAEAFF. The CDR3 DNA reads TGTGCCAGCAGGGCGGGAGGGGAGGCCGAAGCTTTCTTT. The chain links TRBV25-1 to TRBJ1-1; TRBD1 might be the D (5 bases). V shed 6 bases and J shed 8 bases, with 16 bases lying between them. In germline, CDR1 is MGHDK, CDR2 SYGVNS. This CDR3 has 13 residues. Drawing the rest from reference TRBV25-1 and TRBJ1-1, the complete variable domain is EADIYQTPRYLVIGTGKKITLECSQTMGHDKMYWYQQDPGMELHLIHYSYGVNSTEKGDLSSESTVSRIRTEHFPLTLESARPSHTSQYLCASRAGGEAEAFFGQGTRLTVV.

This clonotype has only a few counts. The chain links TRBV10-2 to TRBJ2-1; perhaps TRBD1 as D (6 bases). CDR1 and CDR2 from the germline V gene are WSHSY and SAAADI. The CDR3 runs to 13 residues. V lost 3 bases, J lost 9 bases, and 12 bases lay in between. CDR3 region: CASSDDRRFEQFF. For the CDR3, the DNA is TGCGCCAGCAGTGATGACAGGAGATTTGAGCAGTTCTTC.

The DNA of the CDR3 is TGCAGTGCTAGAGATCAGGAACTAGCGGGAGTTCGGCAGTTCTTC. Translation: CSARDQELAGVRQFF. The rearrangement uses TRBV20-1 and TRBJ2-1, with 11 bases that match TRBD2. Germline V lookup: CDR1 DFQATT, CDR2 SNEGSKA (reference sequence). The trim removed 0 bases at V and 12 bases at J, leaving 10 bases unmatched. CDR3 size: 15 residues.

The rearrangement links TRBV12-3 or TRBV12-4 to TRBJ2-7; D is unclear. V was cut by 3 bases and J by 6 bases, with 12 bases left in between. The CDR3 runs to 13 residues. The CDR3: CASSFLGYGEQYF. The CDR3 DNA reads TGTGCCAGCAGTTTTCTGGGCTACGGCGAGCAGTACTTC.

The chain employs TRBV9 and TRBJ2-2; possibly TRBD1 or TRBD2 for D (6 bases each). CDR3 length equals 14 residues. V gave up 3 bases and J gave up 8 bases, with 14 bases separating them. Per germline, CDR1 SGDLS and CDR2 YYNGEE. The CDR3 DNA reads TGTGCCAGCAGCGGCTGGTCGGGGGCGGGGGAGCTGTTTTTT. Protein: CASSGWSGAGELFF.

This clonotype was picked up a small number of times. The chain couples TRBV11-2 to TRBJ1-1; 7 bases are a match to TRBD1. J lost 4 bases, V lost 6 bases, and 8 bases had no gene match. The germline V gene has CDR1 SGHAT and CDR2 FQNNGV. The CDR3 spans 14 residues. This CDR3 reads CASRFAGGVTEAFF. The DNA of the CDR3 is TGTGCCAGCAGATTCGCAGGGGGGGTCACTGAAGCTTTCTTT.

V gene TRBV7-2 combines with J gene TRBJ2-5, with 10 bases fitting TRBD2. Germline V gene sequence: CDR1 SGHTA, CDR2 FQGNSA. J lost 2 bases, V lost 3 bases, and 6 bases had no gene match. There are 16 residues in the CDR3. The CDR3 spells CASSFLLAGAQETQYF. DNA for the CDR3: TGTGCCAGCAGCTTTCTCCTAGCGGGGGCACAAGAGACCCAGTACTTC.

This clonotype came up a few times. This chain joins TRBV27 and TRBJ2-2, with D possibly TRBD2 on 5 matching bases. The germline V gene has CDR1 MNHEY and CDR2 SMNVEV (reference sequence). The CDR3 totals 11 residues. V gave up 7 bases and J gave up 6 bases, with 6 bases separating them. This CDR3 is CASMEAGELFF. CDR3 sequence (DNA): TGTGCCAGCATGGAGGCCGGGGAGCTGTTTTTT.

The chain employs TRBV4-3 and TRBJ2-3; 8 bases agree with TRBD1. V was clipped by 3 bases and J by 1 base; unmatched bases: 3. Germline assignment: CDR1 LGHNA and CDR2 YSLEER. The CDR3 is 15 residues long. The CDR3: CASSQDRVGTDTQYF. CDR3 sequence (DNA): TGCGCCAGCAGCCAGGACAGGGTGGGCACAGATACGCAGTATTTT.

This clonotype was detected a few times. The chain joins TRBV20-1 to TRBJ2-7; the match to TRBD2 covers 13 bases. The J call could be wrong; TRBJ2-5 is a better fit for the DNA end. The CDR3 covers 15 residues. Germline V lookup: CDR1 DFQATT, CDR2 SNEGSKA (reference sequence). CDR3 DNA: TGCAGTGTACCGGGACTAGCGGGAATGAGGGAGACCCAGTACTTC. This gives the protein CSVPGLAGMRETQYF.

The chain carries TRBV29-1 and TRBJ2-3; D is perhaps TRBD2 (5 bases). The CDR3 extends over 13 amino acids. Per the germline V gene, CDR1 is SQVTM and CDR2 is ANQGSEA. V lost 4 bases, J lost 11 bases, and 19 bases lay in between. The DNA of the CDR3 is TGCAGCGTTGTAATGGTTAGAGGGAATTTGCAGTATTTT. Translating it yields CSVVMVRGNLQYF.

The gene calls are TRBV12-3 or TRBV12-4 and TRBJ2-5; the D gene is possibly TRBD2 (5 bases). Trimming cost V 3 bases and J 8 bases, with 10 bases left between them. The CDR3 totals 12 residues. The CDR3 loop reads CASSLVRGTQYF. The CDR3 region has the DNA TGTGCCAGCAGTTTGGTTCGGGGAACCCAGTACTTC.

The chain uses TRBV29-1 and TRBJ2-7; 8 bases align to TRBD1. The CDR3 runs to 12 residues. The germline V gene encodes CDR1 SQVTM and CDR2 ANQGSEA. V lost 6 bases and J lost 3; bases outside the gene matches: 4. The CDR3 DNA follows: TGCAGCGTACCCGGGACAGGCTACGAGCAGTACTTC. Residues: CSVPGTGYEQYF.

This rearrangement joins TRBV28 to TRBJ2-3; 9 bases align to TRBD1. V lost 6 bases and J lost 14; bases outside the gene matches: 12. The CDR3 covers 13 residues. Germline V lookup: CDR1 MDHEN, CDR2 SYDVKM. This CDR3 is CASRRRSGTGLYF. CDR3 nucleotide sequence: TGTGCCAGCAGACGTCGGAGCGGGACAGGGCTGTATTTT.

This clonotype has a handful of counts. The chain carries TRBV6-4 and TRBJ1-2, with D uncertain. The germline CDR1 and CDR2 sequences are MRHNA and SNTAGT. The CDR3 contains 14 residues. Trimming stripped 8 bases from V and 1 base from J, with 14 bases between. In DNA, the CDR3 is TGTGCCAGCTTACGTCTACCATGTAACTATGGCTACACCTTC. It specifies CASLRLPCNYGYTF.

J is TRBJ2-2 and V is TRBV11-2; the match to TRBD2 covers 9 bases. This CDR3 contains 18 residues. The trim removed 1 base at V and 5 bases at J, leaving 11 bases unmatched. Germline V gene data show CDR1 as SGHAT and CDR2 as FQNNGV. The DNA for the CDR3 is TGTGCCAGCAGCTTAGTCCTTACGGGACTAGCAAAGACCGGGGAGCTGTTTTTT. Its translation: CASSLVLTGLAKTGELFF.

The chain combines TRBV20-1 with TRBJ2-1, with 10 bases lining up with TRBD2. CDR1 DFQATT and CDR2 SNEGSKA come from the germline V gene (reference sequence). V shed 5 bases, J shed 8 bases, and the junction held 12 bases outside the gene matches. The CDR3 contains 15 residues. The CDR3: CSADRLSGRSDEQFF. The CDR3 nucleotides read TGCAGTGCTGACCGTCTTAGCGGGAGGTCCGATGAGCAGTTCTTC.

The rearrangement uses TRBV28 and TRBJ1-3; 8 nucleotides match TRBD1. CDR1 MDHEN and CDR2 SYDVKM come from the germline V gene. V was pared by 7 bases and J by 0 bases, with 5 bases of the junction left unmatched. This CDR3 has 15 residues. The CDR3 bases are TGTGCCAGCACCCGACAGGGGAGCTCTGGAAACACCATATATTTT. This gives the protein CASTRQGSSGNTIYF. The complete variable domain, with remaining parts taken from reference TRBV28 and TRBJ1-3, reads DVKVTQSSRYLVKRTGEKVFLECVQDMDHENMFWYRQDPGLGLRLIYFSYDVKMKEKGDIPEGYSVSREKKERFSLILESASTNQTSMYLCASTRQGSSGNTIYFGEGSWLTVV.

In its sample, this clonotype was seen a few times. CDR3 protein: CASSKTSREQFF. CDR3 in DNA: TGTGCCAGCAGTAAAACCTCAAGGGAGCAGTTCTTC. This sequence joins TRBV11-2 and TRBJ2-5, with D hard to call. The J call may be faulty, since TRBJ2-1 better matches the DNA end. From germline, CDR1 is SGHAT and CDR2 FQNNGV. This CDR3 is built from 12 residues.

This chain uses TRBV15 with TRBJ2-5; unclear D gene. CDR3 size: 14 residues. CDR1 and CDR2 (germline): LNHNV, YYDKDF (reference sequence). The V and J ends lost 0 bases and 4 bases respectively, with 9 bases between them. The CDR3 spells CATSRDNWGETQYF. The CDR3 bases are TGTGCCACCAGCAGAGATAACTGGGGAGAGACCCAGTACTTC.